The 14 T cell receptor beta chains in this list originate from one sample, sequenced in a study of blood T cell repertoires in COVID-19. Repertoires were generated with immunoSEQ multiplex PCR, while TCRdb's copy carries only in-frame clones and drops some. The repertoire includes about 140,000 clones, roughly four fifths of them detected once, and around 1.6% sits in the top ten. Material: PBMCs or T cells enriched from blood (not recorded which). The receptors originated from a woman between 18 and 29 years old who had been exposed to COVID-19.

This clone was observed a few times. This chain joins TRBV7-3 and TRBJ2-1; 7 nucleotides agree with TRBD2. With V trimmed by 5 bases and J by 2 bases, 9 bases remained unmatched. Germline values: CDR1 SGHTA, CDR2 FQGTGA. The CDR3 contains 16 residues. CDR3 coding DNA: TGTGCCAGCAGCGCCTACCCTAGCGGCCCCTACAATGAGCAGTTCTTC. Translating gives CASSAYPSGPYNEQFF.

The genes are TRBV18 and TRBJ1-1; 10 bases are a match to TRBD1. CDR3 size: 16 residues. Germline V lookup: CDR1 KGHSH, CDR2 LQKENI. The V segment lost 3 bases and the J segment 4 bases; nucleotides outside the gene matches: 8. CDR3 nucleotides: TGTGCCAGCTCACCGGGGACAGGGGACCAGGTCACTGAAGCTTTCTTT. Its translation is CASSPGTGDQVTEAFF.

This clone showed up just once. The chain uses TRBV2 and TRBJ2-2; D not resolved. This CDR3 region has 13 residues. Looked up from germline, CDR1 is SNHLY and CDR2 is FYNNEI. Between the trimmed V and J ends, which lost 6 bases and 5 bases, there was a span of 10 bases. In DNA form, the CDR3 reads TGTGCCAGCAGCTACCAACCTACCGGGGAGCTGTTTTTT. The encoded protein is CASSYQPTGELFF.

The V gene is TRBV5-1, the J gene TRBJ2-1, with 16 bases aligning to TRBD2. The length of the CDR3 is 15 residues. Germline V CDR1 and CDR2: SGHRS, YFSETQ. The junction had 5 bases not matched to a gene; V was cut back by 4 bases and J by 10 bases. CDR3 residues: CASSPGLAGGLEQFF. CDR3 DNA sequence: TGCGCCAGCAGCCCGGGACTAGCGGGAGGGCTAGAGCAGTTCTTC.

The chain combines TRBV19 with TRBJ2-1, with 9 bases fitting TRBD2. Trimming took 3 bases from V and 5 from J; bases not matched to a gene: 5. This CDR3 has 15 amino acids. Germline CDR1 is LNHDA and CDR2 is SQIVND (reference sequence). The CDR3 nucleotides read TGTGCCAGTAGTATTGGGACTAGCAGAGACAATGAGCAGTTCTTC. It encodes CASSIGTSRDNEQFF.

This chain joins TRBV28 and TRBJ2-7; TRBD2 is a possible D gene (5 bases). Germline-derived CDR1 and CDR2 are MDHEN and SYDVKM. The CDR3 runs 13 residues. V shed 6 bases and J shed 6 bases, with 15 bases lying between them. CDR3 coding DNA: TGTGCCAGCAGGGTAACTAGTCTTGTCGAGCAGTACTTC. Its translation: CASRVTSLVEQYF.

DNA of the CDR3: TGTGCCAGCAGTTTTCAAGTACAGGTCGGCTATGGCTACACCTTC. As protein: CASSFQVQVGYGYTF. The chain links TRBV28 to TRBJ1-2, with D possibly TRBD1 on 5 matching bases. From germline, CDR1 is MDHEN and CDR2 SYDVKM. V was cut by 3 bases and J by 4 bases, with 15 bases left in between. The CDR3 contains 15 residues.

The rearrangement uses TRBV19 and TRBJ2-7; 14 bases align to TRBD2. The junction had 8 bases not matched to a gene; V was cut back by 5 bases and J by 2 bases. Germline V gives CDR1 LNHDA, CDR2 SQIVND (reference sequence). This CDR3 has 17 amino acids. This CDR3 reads CASSVGTSGRAAYEQYF. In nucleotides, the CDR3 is TGTGCCAGTAGTGTCGGGACTAGCGGGAGAGCAGCCTACGAGCAGTACTTC.

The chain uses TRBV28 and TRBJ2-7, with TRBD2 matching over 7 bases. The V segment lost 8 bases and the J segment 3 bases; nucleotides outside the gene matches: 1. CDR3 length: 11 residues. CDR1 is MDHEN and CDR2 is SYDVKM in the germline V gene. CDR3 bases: TGTGCCAGCCGGGACTACTACGAGCAGTACTTC. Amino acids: CASRDYYEQYF. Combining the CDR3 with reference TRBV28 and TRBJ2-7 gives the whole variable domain DVKVTQSSRYLVKRTGEKVFLECVQDMDHENMFWYRQDPGLGLRLIYFSYDVKMKEKGDIPEGYSVSREKKERFSLILESASTNQTSMYLCASRDYYEQYFGPGTRLTVT.

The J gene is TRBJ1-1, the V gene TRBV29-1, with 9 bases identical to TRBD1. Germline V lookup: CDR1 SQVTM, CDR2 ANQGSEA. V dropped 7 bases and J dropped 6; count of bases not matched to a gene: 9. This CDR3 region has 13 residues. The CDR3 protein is CSGRQGVMAEAFF. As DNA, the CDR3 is TGCAGCGGTCGACAGGGGGTAATGGCTGAAGCTTTCTTT.

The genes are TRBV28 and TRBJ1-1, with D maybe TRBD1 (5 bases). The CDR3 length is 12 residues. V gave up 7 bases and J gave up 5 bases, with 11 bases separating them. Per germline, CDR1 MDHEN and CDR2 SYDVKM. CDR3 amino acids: CASTGTRTEAFF. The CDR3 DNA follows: TGTGCCAGCACCGGGACTAGGACTGAAGCTTTCTTT. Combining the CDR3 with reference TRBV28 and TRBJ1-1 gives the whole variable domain DVKVTQSSRYLVKRTGEKVFLECVQDMDHENMFWYRQDPGLGLRLIYFSYDVKMKEKGDIPEGYSVSREKKERFSLILESASTNQTSMYLCASTGTRTEAFFGQGTRLTVV.

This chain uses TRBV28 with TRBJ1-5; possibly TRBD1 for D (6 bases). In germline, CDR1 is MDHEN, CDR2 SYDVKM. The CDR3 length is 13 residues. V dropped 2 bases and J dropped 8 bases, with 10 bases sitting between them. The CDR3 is CASSLRGFEPQHF. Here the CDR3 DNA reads TGTGCCAGCAGTTTAAGGGGGTTTGAGCCCCAGCATTTT.

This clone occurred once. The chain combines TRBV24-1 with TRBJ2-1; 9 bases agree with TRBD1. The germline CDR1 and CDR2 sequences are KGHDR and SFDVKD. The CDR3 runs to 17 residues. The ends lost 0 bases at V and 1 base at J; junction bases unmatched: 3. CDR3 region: CATSDLPTGGSYNEQFF. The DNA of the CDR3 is TGTGCCACCAGTGATTTGCCGACAGGGGGGTCCTACAATGAGCAGTTCTTC.

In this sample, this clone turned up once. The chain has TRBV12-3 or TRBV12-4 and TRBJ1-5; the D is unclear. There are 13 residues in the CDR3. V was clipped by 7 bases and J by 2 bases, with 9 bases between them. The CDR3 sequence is CASMKQGNQPQHF. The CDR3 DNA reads TGTGCCAGCATGAAGCAGGGCAATCAGCCCCAGCATTTT.